This T cell receptor beta chain was sequenced for a study of blood T cell repertoires in COVID-19. As handled by the study authors: Using reference gene primer amplification, nucleated cell counts were estimated. Measured with immunoSEQ multiplex PCR; TCRdb has only the in-frame clones, and not every one. V and J calls and clone size come straight from that table; D and trimming were deduced from the DNA. The sample holds 60,000 or so clones, 85% seen once. This clone was found once. Trimming pared 2 bases from V and 6 bases from J, leaving 27 bases between. Germline CDR1 reads LGHNT; CDR2 reads FRNRAP. The CDR3 extends over 19 amino acids.

The clonotype was recovered from a human donor in a cohort sampled during active COVID-19. This rearrangement joins TRBV12-5 to TRBJ2-3, with D tentatively TRBD2 (5 bases). The specimen was peripheral blood. The CDR3 coding sequence is TGTGCTAGTGGTTTGAGCTTTCTCGCGTTTGGCTCGACGGGGGATACGCAGTATTTT. Its translation: CASGLSFLAFGSTGDTQYF.